Below, one T cell receptor beta chain is given with its context. This clonotype was found many times. It lacks a known antigen. No much larger clone is present one base from it, and per-base qualities are unavailable. The treatment or condition label of this sample denotes: allogeneic hematopoietic cell transplantation with graft depleted of TCRalphabeta T cells and CD19 B cells. The transplant recipients were children given TCRalphabeta/CD19-depleted allogeneic hematopoietic cell grafts. This sample stems from a study of T-cell reconstitution after alpha-beta-depleted transplantation in children (dated by TCRdb to 2016 to 2017). Looking at the study overall: The study quantitatively tracked T-cell immune reconstitution after TCRalphabeta/CD19-depleted allogeneic hematopoietic cell transplantation in children using TCR repertoire profiling. Broader findings and caveats from the paper: About two months after transplant, the apparently early recovery of alphabetaT-cell counts reportedly depended on just several hundred clones that had expanded rapidly and came from non-depleted graft cells. In some patients, the high TCRbeta diversity seen at day 60 was put down to recipient T cells and intrathymic progenitors that had survived conditioning. Over subsequent months, a decline in hyperexpanded clone frequencies was noted, and after one year, T-cell counts and TCRbeta diversity were mostly ascribed to newly produced T cells.

The protocol used for the library was PCR. The instrument was an Illumina HiSeq 2500. To normalize quantification of the TCRbeta repertoire, the TCR libraries were built with molecular barcoding that relied on unique molecular identifiers. TCRdb took the public reads, trimmed them with fastp at Q25, ran MiXCR for clone calling and kept in-frame beta chains. Rows with one shared CDR3 protein collapse into an entry with the most common genes and DNA. The sample includes roughly 240,000 distinct CDR3 sequences, with approximately 8.9% observed a single time. The ten largest clonotypes hold almost 6.5% of the sample. V trim: 7 bases; J trim: 9 bases; unmatched bases: 12. Including cysteine and phenylalanine, the CDR3 has 15 amino acids. The only DNA kept is the CDR3, 45 bases in frame from the first base. CDR1 and CDR2 are drawn from the germline V gene: MDHEN, SYDVKM.

This sequence uses TRBV28 and TRBJ2-3; 11 middle bases align to TRBD2. The sequence came from a male patient aged 10-17 years who had a stem cell transplant for acute lymphoblastic leukemia, so the T cells may come from the graft donor. This material consisted of PBMCs, mostly from graft donor cells, taken 180 days after TCRalphabeta/CD19-depleted stem cell transplant. The CDR3 reads as follows: CASIKYSGRALTQYF. The DNA sequence reads TGTGCCAGCATAAAATATAGCGGGAGGGCCCTCACGCAGTATTTT.